This TCR beta chain was sequenced for a study of cytomegalovirus exposure and HLA in healthy donors (dated by TCRdb to 2017 to 2019). Study-level background: In an earlier analysis of some 550 of the donors, 276 Gb of sequence data and just under 120 million unique TCR beta sequences from approximately 180 million T cells were reported. The study aimed to test whether signatures of past pathogen exposure could be identified by cataloging public T cell receptors. A later genetic analysis took genome-wide SNP genotypes for about three fifths of the roughly 700 donors and used that subset as a discovery cohort. The study used immunosequencing to profile the T cell repertoires of 670 or so subjects and linked those repertoires to cytomegalovirus serostatus. Both class I and class II loci were covered by HLA typing, at four-digit resolution. Typing coverage differed by locus: A, B, C, DRB1 and DQB1 were typed in roughly 620-640 donors, DQA1 in 522, DPA1 in some 570, and DPB1 in 400 to 490. The study combined high-throughput TCR immunosequencing, statistical association of individual TCRs with disease status, and machine learning to predict cytomegalovirus infection status. A separate validation cohort of over a hundred different subjects was used in addition to the approximately 610-subject first cohort. About five DR-DQ haplotypes were treated as single units for association and clustering because of strong linkage in the cohort. Among about 400 genotyped donors of the cohort, an average of roughly 230,000 unique TCR beta nucleotide sequences was sequenced per donor, of which about 18% were non-productive. About 330 gigabases of sequencing data and around 90 million unique TCR sequences made up an early release that covered under 750 HLA-typed donors. Among the 398 genotyped donors, around 81% belonged to the genetic ancestry cluster associated with self-reported Caucasian donors. Every discovery cohort repertoire had been produced on one sequencing platform. An earlier analysis of several hundred of the donors applied high-throughput TCR beta sequencing to assess whether each TCR beta V gene segment acted as functional or pseudogenic. A later analysis re-analyzed previously published TCR beta repertoires from 500 to 700 donors and added high-resolution HLA genotyping to study TCR occurrence patterns. Rather than drawing on any new phenotypic data, the later analysis identified candidate immune exposures from TCR beta sequences and the way those sequences occurred across donors. Donor age, sex, ethnicity and CMV serostatus were compiled together with the repertoire data.

The research as a whole found: A later analysis found that most CMV-associated TCR beta chains appeared HLA-restricted, with HLA associations seemingly driven largely by CMV exposure. Because some donors lacked HLA typing at each locus, the association tests relied only on the typed subset. In a later analysis, HLA-associated TCR beta chains showed more clonal expansion and lower generation probabilities than non-associated chains that were equally common. This cohort had only TCR beta chains sequenced, and the lack of alpha or paired-chain data limited which features could be detected. A further reported finding was that TCR beta sequences accurately predicted the HLA-A and HLA-B alleles for most subjects in the first cohort. A cluster of highly shared sequence variants was judged likely to be a technical artifact of the sequencing pipeline. Roughly uniform sequencing depth across donors was assumed in presence/absence analyses, although this assumption may not hold. In a later analysis, around 15,000 TCR beta sequences were associated with specific HLA alleles at a false discovery rate of 0.05. When HLA alleles, especially DR and DQ, strongly co-occurred, attributing TCR associations to individual alleles was difficult. An association between a missense DCLRE1C variant and V-gene and J-gene trimming of TCR beta chains was found in a later genetic analysis and replicated in an independent cohort. Cytomegalovirus status was reported to be diagnosed by the classifier with high specificity and sensitivity in both the original and validation cohorts. For the cohort, immune exposure information was limited to CMV serostatus. The authors suggested that the approach could potentially be generalized to other disease states and immunological phenotypes. In vitro tests confirmed that a few of the cytomegalovirus-associated TCR beta chains recognize cytomegalovirus antigens. Because the 87-base-pair reads could not distinguish some IMGT-functional V segments, including TRBV6-2 and TRBV6-3, those segments were excluded. In a later genetic analysis, fewer N-insertions in productive TCRs were reported among donors in an Asian-associated ancestry cluster than the approximately 670-donor mean. A later analysis found that TCR association rates varied across HLA loci, with DRB1 alleles showing the most associated TCRs and HLA-C alleles the fewest. Several of the top co-occurrence clusters appeared to be linked to parvovirus B19, influenza, CMV and Epstein-Barr virus, according to a later analysis. In an earlier analysis of 587 of the donors, most TCR beta V segments were observed in productive rearrangements about 87% or about 30% of the time, broadly matching IMGT annotations. Because counts were too low, roughly 18 rarely observed V segments, including chromosome 9 orphons, were left out of the earlier analysis of some 640 of the donors. A total of fewer than 200 TCR beta chains were listed by the study as associated with cytomegalovirus. Correlated functional status among segregating V segments might reflect linkage disequilibrium, but an unknown experimental factor could not be ruled out. Across donors, most TCR sequences were observed very rarely, whereas some public TCRs were present in many individuals.

Comment on this clone: What antigen it recognizes has not been identified. No much larger clone is present one base from it, and per-base qualities are unavailable.

Spanning cysteine to phenylalanine, the CDR3 consists of 15 amino acids. This entry keeps only the CDR3 DNA: 45 bases, framed from base 1. CDR1 LNHNV and CDR2 YYDKDF were looked up in the germline V gene (reference sequence). V and J are truncated by 0 bases and 0 bases respectively, leaving an intervening sequence of 9 bases. The method was the immunoSEQ multiplex PCR assay. For the multiplex PCR, a mixture combining 60 forward primers for TCR Vbeta segments and 13 reverse primers for TCR Jbeta segments was used. The CDR3 region of rearranged TCR beta genes was amplified from genomic DNA by a multiplex PCR assay. The amplified TCR beta libraries were sequenced on the Illumina HiSeq System as 87-base-pair reads. Per the original workflow: A later analysis tallied approximately 87 million unique TCR beta chains across the approximately 670 repertoires, and about 10 million of those chains were shared by two or more donors. To remove PCR and sequencing errors, raw reads were error-corrected and collapsed into unique sequences using a nearest-neighbor algorithm that merged closely related sequences. Alignment of CDR3 sequences to IMGT reference sequences was used to assign V, D and J gene segments. For a sequence to be retained, a match of at least six nucleotides to both a V gene segment and a J gene segment was required. A rearrangement counted as productive if the CDR3 had no stop codons and remained in frame with V and J, and every other rearrangement counted as non-productive. Following IMGT convention, CDR3 was defined as the stretch from the second conserved V-encoded cysteine to the conserved J-encoded phenylalanine. In an earlier analysis of approximately 500 of the donors, sequences lacking an unambiguous match to a single V gene segment were excluded. An earlier analysis of several hundred of the donors called V segments functional above 56.7% productive rearrangements and segregating when the between-donor standard deviation exceeded 5%. To diagnose cytomegalovirus status from the catalog of TCR beta chain sequences, a statistical classification framework was built. In a later analysis, V and J genes were assigned by comparing TCR nucleotide sequences against IMGT/GENE-DB human TR gene sequences. A later analysis assigned CDR3 sequences and most-parsimonious VDJ recombination scenarios with the TCRdist pipeline. In a later analysis, every TCR beta chain was defined by the combination of its CDR3 amino acid sequence and its V-gene family, and reads without a unique V-gene family were dropped. In a later analysis, 500 to 700 highly shared, low-generation-probability nucleotide sequences were removed to address suspected cross-contamination and a sequencing artifact. In a later analysis, a clonal expansion index was calculated for each public chain from normalized within-repertoire ranks of inferred template counts. Generation probabilities in a later analysis came from a VDJ recombination model fitted to out-of-frame rearrangements, and those results were checked against IGoR. In a later analysis, TCR-TCR, TCR-HLA and TCR-CMV co-occurrence was scored with hypergeometric tests, and a repertoire-size bias correction was applied to TCR pairs. In a later analysis, false discovery rates were estimated by permuting HLA or CMV assignments 20 times. A later analysis grouped co-occurring TCRs with DBSCAN, adding TCRdist sequence similarity when clustering within HLA-allele-positive subsets. Repertoires with fewer than 30,000 or more than 120,000 public chains were left out of co-occurrence clustering, as were about 5 repertoires with anomalous nucleotide sharing. TCRdb's version of the immuneACCESS table is confined to in-frame rearrangements and falls short of the full clone set. An unresolved V gene accounts for under half of the shortfall where checked; the remainder is of unknown origin. V, J and clone size were drawn from that table, and D and trimming were deduced from the DNA. The sample records roughly 120,000 clones, around 60% of which are singletons. The top ten hold less than 12% of the sample.

The cohort consisted of more than 650 healthy bone marrow donors. At the time of sampling, all cohort members were nominally healthy, though unrecorded immune exposures were likely present. The donor tested CMV seropositive and was one of the 289 seropositive cohort members. Each donor provided a peripheral blood sample, and peripheral blood mononuclear cells were used for TCR beta sequencing. The Qiagen DNeasy Blood Extraction Kit was used to extract genomic DNA from the blood cell samples. In this chain, TRBV15 is recombined with TRBJ2-7; the D gene lacks a confident call. The TCR was taken from a man in his forties or fifties in good health and CMV-seropositive. The sequenced material came from PBMCs. The DNA reads as follows: TGTGCCACCAGCAGAGATCGTTGGAGCTCCTACGAGCAGTACTTC. Protein translation: CATSRDRWSSYEQYF.